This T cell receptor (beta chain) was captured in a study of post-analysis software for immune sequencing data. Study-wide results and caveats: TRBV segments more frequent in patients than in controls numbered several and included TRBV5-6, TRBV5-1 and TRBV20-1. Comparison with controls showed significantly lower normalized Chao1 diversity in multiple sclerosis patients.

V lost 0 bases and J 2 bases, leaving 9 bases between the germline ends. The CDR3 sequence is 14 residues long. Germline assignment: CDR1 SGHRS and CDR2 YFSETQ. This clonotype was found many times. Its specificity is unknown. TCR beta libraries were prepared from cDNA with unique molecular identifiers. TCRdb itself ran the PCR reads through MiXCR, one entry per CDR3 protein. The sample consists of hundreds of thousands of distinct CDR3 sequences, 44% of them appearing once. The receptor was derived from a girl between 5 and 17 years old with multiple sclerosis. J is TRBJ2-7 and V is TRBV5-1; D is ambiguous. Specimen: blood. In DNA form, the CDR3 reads TGCGCCAGCAGCTTGGAATCTGTGGCCTACGAGCAGTACTTC. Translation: CASSLESVAYEQYF.